Below, 18 T cell receptor beta chains from the same sample are listed, as sequenced in a study of technical replicates of blood from several donors. Here immunoSEQ multiplex PCR was the method, and the copy in TCRdb shows in-frame clones only, minus some. The top ten hold approximately 0.21% of the sample, which has about 76,000 clones, around 97% seen once. Sequences were obtained from T cells isolated from PBMCs. All receptors come from a human donor in good health.

The chain recombines TRBV29-1 with TRBJ2-7; D possibly corresponds to TRBD2 (5 bases). Germline V gives CDR1 SQVTM, CDR2 ANQGSEA. CDR3 length: 14 amino acids. V was trimmed by 2 bases and J by 3 bases, leaving 14 bases between them. The CDR3 coding sequence is TGCAGCGTTGAATCTGGGAGATCCGGCTACGAGCAGTACTTC. This encodes CSVESGRSGYEQYF.

The chain links TRBV5-1 to TRBJ2-1, with D perhaps matching TRBD1 (6 bases). The CDR3 totals 14 residues. Germline CDR1 reads SGHRS; CDR2 reads YFSETQ. The ends were cut back, 0 bases at V and 2 bases at J, with 6 bases in the middle. As DNA, the CDR3 is TGCGCCAGCAGCTTGGGGGGGCCCTACAATGAGCAGTTCTTC. Amino acids: CASSLGGPYNEQFF. The entire variable domain, with the rest obtained from reference TRBV5-1 and TRBJ2-1, is as follows: KAGVTQTPRYLIKTRGQQVTLSCSPISGHRSVSWYQQTPGQGLQFLFEYFSETQRNKGNFPGRFSGRQFSNSRSEMNVSTLELGDSALYLCASSLGGPYNEQFFGPGTRLTVL.

The chain uses TRBV7-2 and TRBJ2-1; 7 bases agree with TRBD2. CDR3 length: 16 amino acids. With 0 bases clipped from V and 4 bases from J, the junction kept 6 bases outside the gene matches. Germline V gives CDR1 SGHTA, CDR2 FQGNSA. The CDR3 loop reads CASSLASGGTYNEQFF. Here the CDR3 DNA reads TGTGCCAGCAGCTTAGCGTCCGGGGGGACTTACAATGAGCAGTTCTTC.

V and J are TRBV7-8 and TRBJ2-7; 12 positions match TRBD2. This CDR3 is 19 amino acids long. Germline lookup yields CDR1 SGHVS and CDR2 FQNEAQ. V shed 0 bases and J 6 bases; nucleotides not matched to a gene: 15. The CDR3 DNA reads TGTGCCAGCAGCTTAGCAAGGCATAGTCTAGCGGGAGGGATGGCCGAGCAGTACTTC. This sequence encodes CASSLARHSLAGGMAEQYF. The full variable domain, in which reference TRBV7-8 and TRBJ2-7 provide the parts outside the CDR3, is GAGVSQSPRYKVAKRGQDVALRCDPISGHVSLFWYQQALGQGPEFLTYFQNEAQLDKSGLPSDRFFAERPEGSVSTLKIQRTQQEDSAVYLCASSLARHSLAGGMAEQYFGPGTRLTVT.

V and J are TRBV5-4 and TRBJ1-4, with a tentative D call TRBD1 (5 bases). V lost 4 bases, J lost 3 bases, and 10 bases lay in between. This CDR3 comprises 14 residues. In germline, CDR1 is SGHNT, CDR2 YYREEE (reference sequence). In DNA, the CDR3 is TGTGCCAGCAGCCTGCGACAGCCTAATGAAAAACTGTTTTTT. It specifies CASSLRQPNEKLFF.

The rearrangement joins TRBV5-1 to TRBJ1-5; D remains unclear. Germline CDR1 SGHRS, CDR2 YFSETQ. The germline V and J ends were trimmed by 1 base and 0 bases, with 11 bases remaining between them. The CDR3 extends over 16 amino acids. The CDR3 protein is CASSLPGLGSNQPQHF. The CDR3 DNA follows: TGCGCCAGCAGCTTGCCGGGTTTAGGTAGCAATCAGCCCCAGCATTTT.

The chain combines TRBV6-1 with TRBJ1-2; tentatively, D is TRBD1 (5 bases). Germline CDR1 and CDR2: MNHNS and SASEGT. Trimming cost V 6 bases and J 4 bases, with 15 bases left between them. CDR3 length: 14 amino acids. The DNA of the CDR3 is TGTGCCAGCAGACCGGGACTCTCAGGCTATGGCTACACCTTC. Its protein is CASRPGLSGYGYTF.

The chain links TRBV15 to TRBJ2-6, with 7 bases aligning to TRBD1. J was trimmed by 2 bases and V by 0 bases; bases with no gene match: 13. CDR3 length equals 20 residues. Germline values: CDR1 LNHNV, CDR2 YYDKDF (reference sequence). The CDR3 protein is CATSRDLRAQGVAGANVLTF. CDR3 nucleotide sequence: TGTGCCACCAGCAGAGATCTTAGGGCCCAGGGGGTAGCTGGGGCCAACGTCCTGACTTTC.

The CDR3, as DNA: TGTGCCAGCAGCGCTGGGACAGAATACTATGGCTACACCTTC. This translates into CASSAGTEYYGYTF. The chain links TRBV9 to TRBJ1-2, with 7 bases that match TRBD1. Losses at the gene ends were 3 bases for V and 3 bases for J; bases not matched to a gene: 5. Germline V gene data show CDR1 as SGDLS and CDR2 as YYNGEE. CDR3 length equals 14 residues. Supplemented by reference TRBV9 and TRBJ1-2, the full variable domain reads DSGVTQTPKHLITATGQRVTLRCSPRSGDLSVYWYQQSLDQGLQFLIQYYNGEERAKGNILERFSAQQFPDLHSELNLSSLELGDSALYFCASSAGTEYYGYTFGSGTRLTVV.

This chain links TRBV5-1 with TRBJ2-3; 9 bases line up with TRBD2. This CDR3 is built from 18 residues. Germline V CDR1 and CDR2: SGHRS, YFSETQ. J gave up 7 bases and V 4 bases, and 19 bases lay outside the gene matches. The CDR3 is CASSALGLLAGGTHTQYF. The CDR3, as DNA: TGCGCCAGCAGCGCGCTTGGTTTATTGGCGGGAGGGACCCATACGCAGTATTTT.

The chain couples TRBV9 to TRBJ2-3, with TRBD2 matching 13 bases. Unmatched junction bases numbered 9, after V lost 4 bases and J lost 4 bases. The CDR3 is 17 amino acids. Germline V gene sequence: CDR1 SGDLS, CDR2 YYNGEE. CDR3 bases: TGTGCCAGCAGCTCGTGGACTAGCGGGAGTAGGGCAGATACGCAGTATTTT. This sequence encodes CASSSWTSGSRADTQYF.

V gene TRBV7-6 combines with J gene TRBJ2-5; 13 nucleotides align to TRBD2. The CDR3 contains 16 residues. Germline V gives CDR1 SGHVS, CDR2 FNYEAQ. V dropped 5 bases and J dropped 3; count of bases not matched to a gene: 6. The CDR3: CASSRTSGRDKETQYF. CDR3 DNA: TGTGCCAGCAGCCGGACTAGCGGGAGAGACAAAGAGACCCAGTACTTC.

The chain carries TRBV7-8 and TRBJ1-2; weak D call: TRBD1 (6 bases). The germline V and J ends were trimmed by 5 bases and 8 bases, with 15 bases remaining between them. The V gene's germline CDR1 is SGHVS and CDR2 FQNEAQ. This CDR3 comprises 13 residues. The CDR3: CASSTGITFGYTF. The DNA for the CDR3 is TGTGCCAGCAGCACAGGGATCACCTTCGGCTACACCTTC.

V gene TRBV30 combines with J gene TRBJ2-2; D unresolved. This CDR3 is 14 amino acids long. V was pared by 0 bases and J by 0 bases, with 5 bases between. Germline V gene sequence: CDR1 GTSNPN, CDR2 SVGIG (reference sequence). The chain's CDR3 is CAWSVGANTGELFF. CDR3 nucleotide sequence: TGTGCCTGGAGTGTAGGAGCGAACACCGGGGAGCTGTTTTTT.

The chain combines TRBV6-5 with TRBJ2-3; 7 positions agree with TRBD1. The trim removed 7 bases at V and 5 bases at J, leaving 0 bases unmatched. Germline V CDR1 and CDR2: MNHEY, SVGAGI. This CDR3 spans 11 amino acids. CDR3 sequence: CASNRGDTQYF. CDR3 in DNA: TGTGCCAGCAACAGGGGAGATACGCAGTATTTT.

The chain has TRBV28 and TRBJ2-6; a possible D gene is TRBD1 (6 bases). The CDR3 extends over 18 amino acids. Germline lookup yields CDR1 MDHEN and CDR2 SYDVKM. Trimming pared 8 bases from V and 1 base from J, leaving 21 bases between. CDR3 DNA sequence: TGTGCCAGCTCACCCATCGACAGGTCATCTTCTGGGGCCAACGTCCTGACTTTC. Its translation is CASSPIDRSSSGANVLTF.

The chain uses TRBV5-1 and TRBJ2-7; TRBD2 might be the D (5 bases). Per the germline V gene, CDR1 is SGHRS and CDR2 is YFSETQ. V lost 2 bases to trimming and J lost 0 bases, with 12 bases between them. This CDR3 spans 15 amino acids. The CDR3 protein is CASSFAAGGSYEQYF. As DNA, the CDR3 is TGCGCCAGCAGCTTCGCCGCAGGAGGCTCCTACGAGCAGTACTTC.

This chain links TRBV11-3 with TRBJ2-7; perhaps TRBD2 as D (5 bases). The length of the CDR3 is 17 residues. Per germline, CDR1 SGHNT and CDR2 YENEEA. V was cut by 1 base and J by 4 bases, with 20 bases left in between. CDR3 sequence (DNA): TGTGCCAGCAGCTTAGGTCCCCGGGAAAATTCCACGTACGAGCAGTACTTC. Translating gives CASSLGPRENSTYEQYF.